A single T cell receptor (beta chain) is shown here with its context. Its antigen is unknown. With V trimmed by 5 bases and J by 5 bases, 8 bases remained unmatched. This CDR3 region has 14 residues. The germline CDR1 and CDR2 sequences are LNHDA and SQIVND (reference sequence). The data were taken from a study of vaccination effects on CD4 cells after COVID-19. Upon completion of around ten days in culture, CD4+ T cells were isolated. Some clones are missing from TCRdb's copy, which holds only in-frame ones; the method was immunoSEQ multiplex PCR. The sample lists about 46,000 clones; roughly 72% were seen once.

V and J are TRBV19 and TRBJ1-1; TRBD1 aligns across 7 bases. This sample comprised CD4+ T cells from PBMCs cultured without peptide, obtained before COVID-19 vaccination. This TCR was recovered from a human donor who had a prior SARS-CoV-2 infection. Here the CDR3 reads CASSPRGWMTEAFF. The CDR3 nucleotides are TGTGCCAGTAGTCCCAGGGGGTGGATGACTGAAGCTTTCTTT. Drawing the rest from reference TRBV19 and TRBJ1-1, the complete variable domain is DGGITQSPKYLFRKEGQNVTLSCEQNLNHDAMYWYRQDPGQGLRLIYYSQIVNDFQKGDIAEGYSVSREKKESFPLTVTSAQKNPTAFYLCASSPRGWMTEAFFGQGTRLTVV.